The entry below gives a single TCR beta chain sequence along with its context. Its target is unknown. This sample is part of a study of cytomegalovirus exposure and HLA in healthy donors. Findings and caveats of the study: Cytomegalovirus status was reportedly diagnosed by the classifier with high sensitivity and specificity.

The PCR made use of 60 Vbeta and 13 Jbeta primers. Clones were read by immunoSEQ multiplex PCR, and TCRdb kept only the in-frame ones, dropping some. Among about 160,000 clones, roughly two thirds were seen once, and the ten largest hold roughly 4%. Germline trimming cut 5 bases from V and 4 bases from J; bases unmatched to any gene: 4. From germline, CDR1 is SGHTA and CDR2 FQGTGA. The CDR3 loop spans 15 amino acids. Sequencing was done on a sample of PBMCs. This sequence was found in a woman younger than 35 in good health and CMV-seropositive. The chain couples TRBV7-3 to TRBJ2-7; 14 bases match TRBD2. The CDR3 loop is CASSPGTSGSYEQYF. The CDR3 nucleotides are TGTGCCAGCAGCCCCGGGACTAGCGGGAGTTACGAGCAGTACTTC.